A single sample is the source of the 25 T cell receptor beta chains below, sequenced in a study of shared clonotypes between healthy human individuals. The repertoire was sequenced with immunoSEQ multiplex PCR; TCRdb's copy has only in-frame clones and lacks some. The sample has about 2.3 million clones, more than 80% seen once. What was sequenced was naive CD4+ T cells from PBMCs. Subset given: CD45RA+ positively selected. The receptor source for this set is a man aged 18 to 29 in good health. Some clones in this sample may be carry-over from other donors' samples.

The CDR3 sequence: CASSPQAGTVENIQYF. CDR3 coding DNA: TGTGCCAGCTCACCACAAGCCGGGACCGTGGAAAACATTCAGTACTTC. V usage is TRBV18 and J usage is TRBJ2-4, with D perhaps given as TRBD1 or TRBD2 (5 bases each). CDR1 and CDR2 (germline): KGHSH, LQKENI. The CDR3 is made up of 16 amino acids. Trimming pared 1 base from V and 5 bases from J, leaving 15 bases between.

In this sample, this clone turned up a few times. V and J are TRBV25-1 and TRBJ1-5, with 8 bases lining up with TRBD1. In germline, CDR1 is MGHDK, CDR2 SYGVNS. The CDR3 loop spans 11 amino acids. V lost 9 bases to trimming and J lost 7 bases; unmatched junction nucleotides: 2. CDR3 nucleotides: TGTGCCAGGGACAGGGTACAGCCCCAGCATTTT. Amino acids: CARDRVQPQHF.

V is TRBV10-2 and J is TRBJ2-5; maybe TRBD1 (5 bases). The CDR3 sequence is 13 residues long. Between the trimmed V and J ends, which lost 5 bases and 5 bases, there was a span of 12 bases. CDR1 and CDR2 (germline): WSHSY, SAAADI. The CDR3 DNA is TGCGCCAGCAGTCGTCCAGGGAAGGAGACCCAGTACTTC. The encoded protein is CASSRPGKETQYF.

The rearrangement uses TRBV5-1 and TRBJ2-1, with D perhaps assigned TRBD1 or TRBD2 (5 bases each). From germline, CDR1 is SGHRS and CDR2 YFSETQ. Trimming pared 7 bases from V and 8 bases from J, leaving 19 bases between. This CDR3 comprises 14 residues. CDR3 nucleotides: TGCGCCAGCGTGTTAATGAGGGGTAGCGATGAGCAGTTCTTC. Its protein is CASVLMRGSDEQFF.

The chain is built from TRBV7-8 and TRBJ2-1, with D tentatively TRBD2 (5 bases). The ends were cut back, 1 base at V and 3 bases at J, with 13 bases in the middle. Germline lookup yields CDR1 SGHVS and CDR2 FQNEAQ. The CDR3 loop spans 16 amino acids. Here the CDR3 DNA reads TGTGCCAGCAGCTTAGAGCGGATTATCTTCTACAATGAGCAGTTCTTC. This translates into CASSLERIIFYNEQFF.

This clone was recorded a few times. The J gene is TRBJ1-1, the V gene TRBV7-2, with D unclear. This CDR3 has 12 residues. Germline CDR1 reads SGHTA; CDR2 reads FQGNSA. V dropped 6 bases and J dropped 1 base, with 6 bases sitting between them. The CDR3 bases are TGTGCCAGCAGTCTGACGAACACTGAAGCTTTCTTT. This sequence encodes CASSLTNTEAFF.

This clone was seen more than once but under ten times. The J gene is TRBJ1-1, the V gene TRBV30; 7 bases are a match to TRBD1. Germline CDR1 GTSNPN, CDR2 SVGIG (reference sequence). CDR3 size: 15 residues. V shed 3 bases and J 5 bases; nucleotides not matched to a gene: 12. The CDR3 region is CAWSPMGRGPTEAFF. As DNA, the CDR3 is TGTGCCTGGAGCCCAATGGGGAGGGGGCCGACTGAAGCTTTCTTT.

This chain uses TRBV7-3 with TRBJ2-5; D may be TRBD2 (6 bases). This CDR3 is built from 13 residues. Trimming cost V 8 bases and J 7 bases, with 17 bases left between them. Germline V gene sequence: CDR1 SGHTA, CDR2 FQGTGA. The CDR3 DNA sequence: TGTGCCAGCTCCGGGGGACTTACGGGGACCCAGTACTTC. As protein: CASSGGLTGTQYF. The full variable domain, completed using reference TRBV7-3 and TRBJ2-5, is GAGVSQTPSNKVTEKGKYVELRCDPISGHTALYWYRQSLGQGPEFLIYFQGTGAADDSGLPNDRFFAVRPEGSVSTLKIQRTERGDSAVYLCASSGGLTGTQYFGPGTRLLVL.

This rearrangement joins TRBV27 to TRBJ2-1; TRBD2 agrees at 10 bases. The germline V gene encodes CDR1 MNHEY and CDR2 SMNVEV (reference sequence). V dropped 0 bases and J dropped 2; count of bases not matched to a gene: 10. The CDR3 is 19 amino acids. CDR3 in amino acids: CASSLSFVVAGGPYNEQFF. The DNA for the CDR3 is TGTGCCAGCAGTTTATCGTTCGTTGTAGCGGGAGGCCCCTACAATGAGCAGTTCTTC.

The chain has TRBV7-9 and TRBJ2-5, with a tentative D call TRBD1 (6 bases). V was pared by 8 bases and J by 3 bases, with 10 bases between. The CDR3 extends over 12 amino acids. Per germline, CDR1 SEHNR and CDR2 FQNEAQ (reference sequence). The CDR3 loop is CASGRTEETQYF. The CDR3 DNA reads as TGTGCCAGCGGCCGGACAGAAGAGACCCAGTACTTC.

This clone came up a few times. The chain combines TRBV5-1 with TRBJ2-2; D unclear. CDR1 SGHRS and CDR2 YFSETQ come from the germline V gene. Trimming cost V 1 base and J 6 bases, with 4 bases left between them. CDR3 length equals 12 residues. CDR3 sequence (DNA): TGCGCCAGCAGCTTGTTTTCCGGGGAGCTGTTTTTT. It encodes CASSLFSGELFF. Combining the CDR3 with reference TRBV5-1 and TRBJ2-2 gives the whole variable domain KAGVTQTPRYLIKTRGQQVTLSCSPISGHRSVSWYQQTPGQGLQFLFEYFSETQRNKGNFPGRFSGRQFSNSRSEMNVSTLELGDSALYLCASSLFSGELFFGEGSRLTVL.

J is TRBJ1-2 and V is TRBV7-3; 10 bases agree with TRBD1. The V and J ends lost 5 bases and 0 bases, in that order; junction bases with no gene match: 15. Per the germline V gene, CDR1 is SGHTA and CDR2 is FQGTGA. The length of the CDR3 is 19 residues. CDR3 in amino acids: CASSPRPQGQGVANYGYTF. The CDR3 DNA reads as TGTGCCAGCAGCCCAAGACCTCAAGGACAGGGGGTAGCTAACTATGGCTACACCTTC.

V usage is TRBV5-1 and J usage is TRBJ2-7; the D gene could be TRBD1 or TRBD2 (6 bases each). The CDR3 spans 16 residues. CDR1 and CDR2 from the germline V gene are SGHRS and YFSETQ. Trimming stripped 0 bases from V and 0 bases from J, with 13 bases between. The CDR3 nucleotides read TGCGCCAGCAGCTTGGAGGAGGGGGTGAACTCCTACGAGCAGTACTTC. It yields the protein CASSLEEGVNSYEQYF.

This clone has only a few counts. Distinct nucleotide sequences in the sample also encode this CDR3. This sequence joins TRBV9 and TRBJ1-5; D remains ambiguous. From germline, CDR1 is SGDLS and CDR2 YYNGEE. The CDR3 covers 12 residues. V lost 0 bases to trimming and J lost 2 bases, with 0 bases between them. The CDR3 region is CASSVGNQPQHF. In DNA form, the CDR3 reads TGTGCCAGCAGCGTAGGCAATCAGCCCCAGCATTTT.

The rearrangement links TRBV5-1 to TRBJ2-3, with 10 bases matching TRBD1. Germline CDR1 reads SGHRS; CDR2 reads YFSETQ. The CDR3 has 17 amino acids. With 0 bases clipped from V and 4 bases from J, the junction kept 8 bases outside the gene matches. The DNA for the CDR3 is TGCGCCAGCAGCTTGGGCCCGGGACAGGGGAGGGCAGATACGCAGTATTTT. Residues: CASSLGPGQGRADTQYF.

This chain links TRBV7-9 with TRBJ1-1; 7 nucleotides align to TRBD1. Germline loops: CDR1 SEHNR, CDR2 FQNEAQ (reference sequence). With 2 bases clipped from V and 4 bases from J, the junction kept 4 bases outside the gene matches. The CDR3 loop spans 14 amino acids. CDR3: CASSLQGEGTEAFF. CDR3 sequence (DNA): TGTGCCAGCAGCTTACAGGGGGAAGGCACTGAAGCTTTCTTT.

This sequence joins TRBV9 and TRBJ2-2; 10 bases match TRBD2. In germline, CDR1 is SGDLS, CDR2 YYNGEE. The CDR3 covers 19 residues. Trimming cost V 4 bases and J 3 bases; bases outside gene matches: 15. The CDR3 protein is CASSPPGDWLAGDTGELFF. The CDR3 DNA reads TGTGCCAGCAGCCCACCTGGGGACTGGCTAGCGGGGGACACCGGGGAGCTGTTTTTT. Filled out from reference TRBV9 and TRBJ2-2, the complete variable domain reads DSGVTQTPKHLITATGQRVTLRCSPRSGDLSVYWYQQSLDQGLQFLIQYYNGEERAKGNILERFSAQQFPDLHSELNLSSLELGDSALYFCASSPPGDWLAGDTGELFFGEGSRLTVL.

The DNA of the CDR3 is TGTGCCAGCTGTGGATCCTGGACCGGGGAGCTGTTTTTT. Translated, it gives CASCGSWTGELFF. This chain links TRBV28 with TRBJ2-2; no clear D. The germline CDR1 and CDR2 sequences are MDHEN and SYDVKM. This CDR3 region has 13 residues. With 8 bases removed from V and 5 bases from J, the gap between germline ends came to 12 bases.

The chain carries TRBV6-4 and TRBJ2-1; unclear D gene. CDR1 is MRHNA, CDR2 SNTAGT, per germline. Trimming took off 8 bases at V and 0 bases at J, with 8 bases between the two ends. The CDR3 is 13 residues long. CDR3 protein: CASSGDSYNEQFF. CDR3 nucleotides: TGTGCCAGCTCAGGAGACTCCTACAATGAGCAGTTCTTC.

The chain is built from TRBV9 and TRBJ2-1; the D gene is possibly TRBD2 (6 bases). The CDR3 is 15 residues long. CDR1 SGDLS and CDR2 YYNGEE come from the germline V gene. The V gene lost 0 bases and the J gene lost 12 bases, with 19 bases spanning the gap. CDR3 in DNA: TGTGCCAGCAGCGTAGACGGGGGAGAGGGCCAGGTGCAGTTCTTC. Translating it yields CASSVDGGEGQVQFF.

V usage is TRBV11-3 and J usage is TRBJ1-1; TRBD1 aligns across 7 bases. Trimming took 5 bases from V and 0 from J; bases not matched to a gene: 12. Per germline, CDR1 SGHNT and CDR2 YENEEA. The CDR3 extends over 17 amino acids. CDR3: CASSRRGRDSMNTEAFF. The CDR3, as DNA: TGTGCCAGCAGCCGAAGGGGACGGGACAGCATGAACACTGAAGCTTTCTTT.

The V call is TRBV12-2, the J call TRBJ1-3; TRBD1, the D gene given by the table, was not confirmed from the DNA. TRBV12-2 is given as a pseudogene. CDR3 length equals 15 residues. The CDR3 region is CASRFGTGPGNTIYF. The CDR3 nucleotides read TGTGCAAGTCGCTTCGGGACAGGGCCCGGAAACACCATATATTTT.

This clone was detected only once. The rearrangement uses TRBV2 and TRBJ2-2, with 13 nucleotides matching TRBD2. This CDR3 has 17 amino acids. J gave up 5 bases and V 4 bases, and 7 bases lay outside the gene matches. Per germline, CDR1 SNHLY and CDR2 FYNNEI. The CDR3 loop reads CASSGELAGGPTGELFF. CDR3 nucleotides: TGTGCCAGCAGTGGAGAACTAGCGGGAGGGCCGACCGGGGAGCTGTTTTTT.

Comment on this clone: The sample has other DNA sequences that encode this CDR3 too. The chain carries TRBV9 and TRBJ1-2, with 7 bases fitting TRBD1. V was pared by 2 bases and J by 5 bases, with 6 bases of the junction left unmatched. Germline-derived CDR1 and CDR2 are SGDLS and YYNGEE. The CDR3 has 14 amino acids. CDR3 in DNA: TGTGCCAGCAGCGTCGAGAACAGGGGATATGGCTACACCTTC. Its translation: CASSVENRGYGYTF.

This clone was seen only once. V is TRBV6-6 and J is TRBJ2-3; D might be TRBD1 or TRBD2, each matching 5 bases. The CDR3 extends over 15 amino acids. CDR1 and CDR2 (germline): MNHNY, SVGAGI (reference sequence). Trimming took off 5 bases at V and 6 bases at J, with 18 bases between the two ends. The CDR3 loop is CASSQTGTGADTQYF. As DNA, the CDR3 is TGTGCCAGCAGTCAAACCGGGACCGGAGCGGATACGCAGTATTTT.